These 29 T cell receptor beta chains were all obtained from the same sample, sequenced in a study of cytomegalovirus exposure and HLA in healthy donors. Researchers ran the PCR with 60 Vbeta and 13 Jbeta primers. Clones were sequenced by immunoSEQ multiplex PCR, and TCRdb holds only the in-frame ones, with some missing. This table holds roughly 86,000 clones, about 79% found once. The sample taken for sequencing was PBMCs. These receptors originate from a female donor in good health and CMV-seronegative.

This clone was counted many times. J is TRBJ2-7 and V is TRBV7-9; TRBD2 aligns across 9 bases. CDR1 is SEHNR, CDR2 FQNEAQ, per germline (reference sequence). The CDR3 is 16 residues long. The V gene end was trimmed by 4 bases and the J gene end by 1 base; junction bases not matched to a gene: 8. The chain's CDR3 is CASSSPIAGVSYEQYF. The CDR3 DNA reads as TGTGCCAGCAGCTCTCCAATAGCGGGAGTGTCCTACGAGCAGTACTTC.

This rearrangement joins TRBV28 to TRBJ2-4, with TRBD2 as a possible D gene (7 bases). V lost 6 bases and J 9 bases, leaving 15 bases between the germline ends. CDR3 size: 13 residues. CDR1 is MDHEN, CDR2 SYDVKM, per germline. The CDR3 DNA reads as TGTGCCAGCAGCTTGTACAGGGAGGGCATTCAGTACTTC. Translation gives CASSLYREGIQYF. Based on the CDR3 plus reference TRBV28 and TRBJ2-4, the full variable domain is DVKVTQSSRYLVKRTGEKVFLECVQDMDHENMFWYRQDPGLGLRLIYFSYDVKMKEKGDIPEGYSVSREKKERFSLILESASTNQTSMYLCASSLYREGIQYFGAGTRLSVL.

Here the CDR3 reads CSVREGSYGYTF. The CDR3 nucleotides read TGCAGCGTCCGGGAAGGGTCCTATGGCTACACCTTC. The chain is built from TRBV29-1 and TRBJ1-2; no firm D call. CDR1 SQVTM and CDR2 ANQGSEA come from the germline V gene. The germline V and J ends were trimmed by 6 bases and 4 bases, with 12 bases remaining between them. The CDR3 is 12 residues long.

This clone was seen a single time. One end of the junction fails to match germline, which may point to a read error. The J gene is TRBJ2-7, the V gene TRBV19; D is unresolved. In germline, CDR1 is LNHDA, CDR2 SQIVND (reference sequence). This CDR3 spans 13 amino acids. CDR3 bases: TGTGCCAGTAGTATAGCCCCCTCCGACGAGCAGTACTTC. This translates into CASSIAPSDEQYF.

The chain carries TRBV28 and TRBJ2-5, with D unresolved. The germline V and J ends were trimmed by 4 bases and 4 bases, with 4 bases remaining between them. Germline loops: CDR1 MDHEN, CDR2 SYDVKM. CDR3 length equals 11 residues. The CDR3 nucleotides read TGTGCCAGCAGTTCATTAGAGACCCAGTACTTC. Protein sequence: CASSSLETQYF.

The chain uses TRBV30 and TRBJ1-1, with 8 bases lining up with TRBD1. Germline trimming cut 0 bases from V and 8 bases from J; bases unmatched to any gene: 5. Germline V gives CDR1 GTSNPN, CDR2 SVGIG (reference sequence). CDR3 length: 13 amino acids. Written as DNA, the CDR3 is TGTGCCTGGAGTGTTACAGGGGGGCTAGAAGCTTTCTTT. Its protein product is CAWSVTGGLEAFF.

This clone was recorded only once. The genes are TRBV9 and TRBJ2-5, with 10 bases that match TRBD2. This CDR3 has 17 residues. The trim removed 0 bases at V and 2 bases at J, leaving 7 bases unmatched. The germline V gene has CDR1 SGDLS and CDR2 YYNGEE. In DNA, the CDR3 is TGTGCCAGCAGCGTAGGGGGGCTAGCGGGGGTGCAAGAGACCCAGTACTTC. Amino acid sequence: CASSVGGLAGVQETQYF.

The genes are TRBV7-9 and TRBJ2-3; D possibly corresponds to TRBD1 (5 bases). Germline V gene data show CDR1 as SEHNR and CDR2 as FQNEAQ (reference sequence). Trimming removed 3 bases at V and 2 bases at J, with 12 bases between. This CDR3 has 15 amino acids. The CDR3 coding sequence is TGTGCCAGCAGCTTTGAAGGGGTGATCACAGATACGCAGTATTTT. Translation: CASSFEGVITDTQYF.

The rearrangement links TRBV29-1 to TRBJ2-3; the match to TRBD2 covers 10 bases. This CDR3 contains 15 residues. Germline values: CDR1 SQVTM, CDR2 ANQGSEA. Trimming took 2 bases from V and 6 from J; bases not matched to a gene: 8. The CDR3 sequence is CSVEYLAGEEDTQYF. CDR3 DNA: TGCAGCGTTGAATACCTAGCGGGAGAAGAGGATACGCAGTATTTT.

This rearrangement joins TRBV10-1 to TRBJ2-7; 11 bases fit TRBD2. The CDR3 contains 15 residues. Germline CDR1 reads WNHNN; CDR2 reads SYGVQD (reference sequence). After removal of 6 bases from V and 4 bases from J, the junction contained 8 bases not matched to a gene. CDR3 bases: TGCGCCAGCAGGCCGGGACTAGCGGATGTTTACGAGCAGTACTTC. Encoded protein: CASRPGLADVYEQYF.

This chain joins TRBV7-6 and TRBJ2-7, with D possibly TRBD2 on 5 matching bases. This CDR3 comprises 14 residues. The germline gives CDR1 SGHVS, CDR2 FNYEAQ. Trimming shortened V by 5 bases and J by 0 bases, and 11 bases separated the two germline ends. The CDR3 DNA sequence: TGTGCCAGCAGCCCCTCGGACTCCTCCTACGAGCAGTACTTC. Translating it yields CASSPSDSSYEQYF.

The DNA for the CDR3 is TGCGCCAGCAGCTTGGGGACTAGCGGCACAGATACGCAGTATTTT. Its protein product is CASSLGTSGTDTQYF. This chain uses TRBV5-1 with TRBJ2-3; 9 bases are shared with TRBD2. V was pared by 0 bases and J by 1 base, with 0 bases of the junction left unmatched. In germline, CDR1 is SGHRS, CDR2 YFSETQ. The CDR3 extends over 15 amino acids.

V usage is TRBV30 and J usage is TRBJ2-2; D ambiguous. The CDR3 is 13 amino acids. Trimming left V 0 bases short and J 3 bases short, with 5 bases between. Germline V lookup: CDR1 GTSNPN, CDR2 SVGIG (reference sequence). Written as DNA, the CDR3 is TGTGCCTGGAGTGTACTGGACACCGGGGAGCTGTTTTTT. This encodes CAWSVLDTGELFF.

The chain links TRBV27 to TRBJ1-6; D not certain. Germline assignment: CDR1 MNHEY and CDR2 SMNVEV (reference sequence). Between the trimmed V and J ends, which lost 2 bases and 0 bases, there was a span of 11 bases. The length of the CDR3 is 17 residues. CDR3 coding DNA: TGTGCCAGCAGTTTAGTTTCACCGAGCTCCTATAATTCACCCCTCCACTTT. This codes for CASSLVSPSSYNSPLHF.

The CDR3 region has the DNA TGTGCCAGCAGCCTTATACCCACAACCTACGAGCAGTACTTC. Its translation is CASSLIPTTYEQYF. J is TRBJ2-7 and V is TRBV11-1; D is unresolved. The V gene lost 5 bases and the J gene lost 2 bases, with 13 bases spanning the gap. The V gene's germline CDR1 is SGHAT and CDR2 FQDESV (reference sequence). The CDR3 covers 14 residues. Drawing the rest from reference TRBV11-1 and TRBJ2-7, the complete variable domain is EAEVAQSPRYKITEKSQAVAFWCDPISGHATLYWYRQILGQGPELLVQFQDESVVDDSQLPKDRFSAERLKGVDSTLKIQPAELGDSAMYLCASSLIPTTYEQYFGPGTRLTVT.

This chain uses TRBV27 with TRBJ1-2; possible D gene TRBD1, 5 bases. Per germline, CDR1 MNHEY and CDR2 SMNVEV (reference sequence). The CDR3 consists of 14 residues. V was shortened by 3 bases and J by 4 bases, with 12 bases between the two germline ends. The CDR3 reads CASSFTGGGYGYTF. CDR3 nucleotide sequence: TGTGCCAGCAGTTTCACCGGGGGGGGCTATGGCTACACCTTC.

This clone was seen only a few times. This chain joins TRBV7-9 and TRBJ2-1; TRBD1 aligns across 9 bases. Germline V gene lookup returns CDR1 SEHNR and CDR2 FQNEAQ (reference sequence). J lost 6 bases, V lost 5 bases, and 5 bases had no gene match. The CDR3 is made up of 14 amino acids. CDR3 sequence: CASSNTGGGNEQFF. The CDR3 DNA sequence: TGTGCCAGCAGCAATACAGGGGGCGGCAATGAGCAGTTCTTC.

The chain links TRBV7-9 to TRBJ2-7; tentative D call: TRBD2 (5 bases). This CDR3 spans 15 amino acids. The germline V and J ends were trimmed by 3 bases and 3 bases, with 15 bases remaining between them. Looked up from germline, CDR1 is SEHNR and CDR2 is FQNEAQ (reference sequence). CDR3 in amino acids: CASSLYDYQVYEQYF. Here the CDR3 DNA reads TGTGCCAGCAGCTTGTATGACTATCAAGTCTACGAGCAGTACTTC.

V usage is TRBV15 and J usage is TRBJ2-1; D may be TRBD2 (6 bases). Trimming cost V 4 bases and J 6 bases, with 16 bases left between them. Germline values: CDR1 LNHNV, CDR2 YYDKDF (reference sequence). The CDR3 contains 15 residues. CDR3: CATSNRDWGSNEQFF. Here the CDR3 DNA reads TGTGCCACCAGCAACCGGGACTGGGGTTCCAATGAGCAGTTCTTC.

The chain's CDR3 is CAGGGTTFSGNTIYF. The CDR3 bases are TGTGCCGGGGGGGGGACAACCTTCTCTGGAAACACCATATATTTT. The chain employs TRBV2 and TRBJ1-3; possibly TRBD1 for D (6 bases). Germline V gene sequence: CDR1 SNHLY, CDR2 FYNNEI. The V end was cut by 11 bases, the J end by 0 bases, with 17 bases between. The CDR3 totals 15 residues. The variable domain in full, completed from reference TRBV2 and TRBJ1-3, reads EPEVTQTPSHQVTQMGQEVILRCVPISNHLYFYWYRQILGQKVEFLVSFYNNEISEKSEIFDDQFSVERPDGSNFTLKIRSTKLEDSAMYFCAGGGTTFSGNTIYFGEGSWLTVV.

The chain uses TRBV4-1 and TRBJ2-7; 7 nucleotides agree with TRBD1. CDR3 length: 14 residues. Trimming at V came to 0 bases and at J to 11 bases, leaving 10 bases not matched to a gene. Germline V gives CDR1 MGHRA, CDR2 YSYEKL. The CDR3 bases are TGCGCCAGCAGCCAAGATGACGAAGGGGGCGCAAAGTACTTC. Translation gives CASSQDDEGGAKYF.

This clone was detected only once. The rearrangement uses TRBV10-3 and TRBJ1-4, with 7 positions matching TRBD1. Trimming cost V 10 bases and J 7 bases; bases outside gene matches: 12. Germline V gene data show CDR1 as ENHRY and CDR2 as SYGVKD. The CDR3 extends over 14 amino acids. Here the CDR3 reads CATAGGTDTEKLFF. In nucleotides, the CDR3 is TGTGCCACCGCTGGCGGGACAGACACTGAAAAACTGTTTTTT.

The chain combines TRBV18 with TRBJ2-5; TRBD2 is a possible D gene (5 bases). This CDR3 has 15 amino acids. V shed 0 bases and J shed 4 bases, with 12 bases lying between them. Germline values: CDR1 KGHSH, CDR2 LQKENI. The CDR3 DNA reads as TGTGCCAGCTCACCACCAGAAGCTCGGGGAGAGACCCAGTACTTC. Protein product: CASSPPEARGETQYF.

The rearrangement joins TRBV6-5 to TRBJ2-2, with D perhaps TRBD2 (5 bases). The V and J ends lost 8 bases and 2 bases respectively, with 12 bases between them. Germline CDR1 MNHEY, CDR2 SVGAGI. The CDR3 totals 14 residues. The CDR3 here is CASQTILNTGELFF. CDR3 sequence (DNA): TGTGCCAGCCAGACTATTTTAAACACCGGGGAGCTGTTTTTT.

This clone was recorded once. The chain recombines TRBV2 with TRBJ2-3, with D maybe TRBD2 (6 bases). Trimming cost V 6 bases and J 1 base, with 8 bases left between them. The CDR3 consists of 13 residues. The germline CDR1 and CDR2 sequences are SNHLY and FYNNEI. As DNA, the CDR3 is TGTGCCAGCAGCAAGCGGGGCACAGATACGCAGTATTTT. Translating gives CASSKRGTDTQYF.

The chain carries TRBV28 and TRBJ1-5; 7 bases map to TRBD1. CDR3 size: 15 residues. Germline values: CDR1 MDHEN, CDR2 SYDVKM. With V trimmed by 4 bases and J by 6 bases, 9 bases remained unmatched. The CDR3 DNA reads as TGTGCCAGCAGTTCCAAGGGGGCGCCCGTTCAGCCCCAGCATTTT. This encodes CASSSKGAPVQPQHF.

The V and J genes are TRBV15 and TRBJ1-5; D is unresolved. This CDR3 spans 14 amino acids. Germline V gives CDR1 LNHNV, CDR2 YYDKDF (reference sequence). Trimming took 0 bases from V and 7 from J, leaving 10 bases between them. CDR3 region: CATSRDTVNQPQHF. CDR3 sequence (DNA): TGTGCCACCAGCAGAGATACGGTTAACCAGCCCCAGCATTTT. Full variable domain (missing parts from reference TRBV15 and TRBJ1-5): DAMVIQNPRYQVTQFGKPVTLSCSQTLNHNVMYWYQQKSSQAPKLLFHYYDKDFNNEADTPDNFQSRRPNTSFCFLDIRSPGLGDTAMYLCATSRDTVNQPQHFGDGTRLSIL.

The chain is built from TRBV7-9 and TRBJ2-7; the D gene is possibly TRBD1 (5 bases). Looked up from germline, CDR1 is SEHNR and CDR2 is FQNEAQ (reference sequence). Trimming left V 4 bases short and J 2 bases short, with 15 bases between. CDR3 length: 15 residues. The CDR3 nucleotides read TGTGCCAGCAGCTCGAAGACAGAAAGAGCCTACGAGCAGTACTTC. It is translated as CASSSKTERAYEQYF.

This chain links TRBV6-5 with TRBJ2-5; 11 bases are a match to TRBD2. CDR1 MNHEY and CDR2 SVGAGI come from the germline V gene. The CDR3 extends over 16 amino acids. J gave up 2 bases and V 0 bases, and 2 bases lay outside the gene matches. The chain's CDR3 is CASSYSTSGGQETQYF. CDR3 nucleotide sequence: TGTGCCAGCAGTTACTCAACTAGCGGGGGTCAAGAGACCCAGTACTTC.